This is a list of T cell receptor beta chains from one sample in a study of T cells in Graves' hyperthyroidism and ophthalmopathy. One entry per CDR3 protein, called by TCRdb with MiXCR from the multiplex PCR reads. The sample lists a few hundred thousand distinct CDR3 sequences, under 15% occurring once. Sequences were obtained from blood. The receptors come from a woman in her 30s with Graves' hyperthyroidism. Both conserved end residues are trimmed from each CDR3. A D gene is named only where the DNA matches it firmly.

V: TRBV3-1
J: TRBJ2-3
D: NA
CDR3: ASSQDMPLSGTDTQY

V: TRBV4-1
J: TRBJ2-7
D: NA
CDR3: ASSHGVQGPYEQY

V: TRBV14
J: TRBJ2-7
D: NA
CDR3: ASSQGVGFSYEQY

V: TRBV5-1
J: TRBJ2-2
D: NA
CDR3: ASSLAKGGLSTGELF

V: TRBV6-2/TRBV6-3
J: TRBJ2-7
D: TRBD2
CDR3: ASSSYSGRTGYEQY

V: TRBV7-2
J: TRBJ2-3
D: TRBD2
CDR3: ASSSLAGISDTQY

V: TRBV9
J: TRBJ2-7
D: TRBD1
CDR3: ASSVGGGTGGHEQY

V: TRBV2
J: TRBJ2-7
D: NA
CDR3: ASSDDPGSYEQY

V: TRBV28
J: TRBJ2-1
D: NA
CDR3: ASRRTGTNNNEQF

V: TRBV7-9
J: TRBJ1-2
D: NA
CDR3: ASSPYGGGYT

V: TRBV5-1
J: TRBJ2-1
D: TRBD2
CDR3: ASSLGTSVINEQF

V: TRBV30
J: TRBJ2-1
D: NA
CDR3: AWSGLGYNEQF

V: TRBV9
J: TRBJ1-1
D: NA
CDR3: ASSVGSERLTEAF

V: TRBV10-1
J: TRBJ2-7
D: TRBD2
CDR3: ASARDYGYEQY

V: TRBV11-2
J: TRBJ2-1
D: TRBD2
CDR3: ASSSLRAGGYNEQF

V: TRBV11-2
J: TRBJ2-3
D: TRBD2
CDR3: ASSLRTSGREVRSTDTQY

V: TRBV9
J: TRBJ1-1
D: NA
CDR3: ASSVVGDTEAF

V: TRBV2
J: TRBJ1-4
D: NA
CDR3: ASSPQARALGEKLF

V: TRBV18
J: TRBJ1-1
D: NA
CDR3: ASSPLARTEAF

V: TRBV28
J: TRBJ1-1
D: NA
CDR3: ASSFLRIRDGGNTEAF

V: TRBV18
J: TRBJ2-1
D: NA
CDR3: ASSPPDSLSYNEQF

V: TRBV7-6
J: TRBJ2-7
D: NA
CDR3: ASSPLGVSTYEQY

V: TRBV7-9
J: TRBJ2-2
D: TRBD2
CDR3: ASVTGGANTGELF